The present entry profiles one T cell receptor (beta chain) with its context. At least ten counts were recorded for this clonotype. Its target antigen remains unknown. Base quality data are lacking; no much larger clone is found one base away. The TCR beta CDR3 regions were amplified from the RNA transcripts. The first round of RT-PCR for the TCR CDR3 was performed with the HTBI primer set and the Qiagen OneStep RT-PCR kit. Libraries were constructed in a second round of multiplex PCR, after which size selection and purification were performed. Libraries were sequenced paired-end with 100 bp reads on an Illumina HiSeq2000. Per the authors' processing: SOAPnuke was used to process the raw data, throwing out any read that contained adapters or uncalled bases, had a mean Phred below 15, or lacked an exact constant-primer or identifier match. COPE v1.2.5 was used to merge the high-quality paired reads, and each unique nucleotide sequence was defined as a clonotype. MiTCR v1.1 was used to align the clonotypes against IMGT TRBV, TRBD and TRBJ reference segments. The analysis included only V-J combinations with a frequency above 0.0001, which together covered 99% to 99.2% of the repertoires. A TCS score was defined as the ratio of F50 (clonal expansion) to E x V (chaos), with BLOSUM62-based TCRdist applied between CDR3 peptides within each V-J. Welch's t-statistics and random forest reduced 500 to 650 V-J features to 13, which were used in a naive Bayes classifier (R e1071). In-frame beta chains were kept once TCRdb had trimmed the public reads at Q25 with fastp and called clones with MiXCR. CDR3 protein duplicates are merged, each entry listing the most common genes and DNA. TCRdb, not the authors, supplied the V and J calls. The sample includes 350,000 to 450,000 distinct CDR3 sequences, with about 17% observed a single time. The biggest ten clones account for about a third of the sample.

This sample stems from a study of T cells in Graves' hyperthyroidism and ophthalmopathy (dated by TCRdb to between 2017 and 2020). About the study as a whole: Peripheral blood was sampled at the time of initial diagnosis, prior to any treatment. Whether ophthalmopathy could be predicted prospectively was tested in an independent validation cohort made up of approximately 19 hyperthyroidism patients plus 17 patients who later progressed to ophthalmopathy. For training and testing, the approximately 97 patients in the discovery cohort were randomly divided in a 7:3 ratio. The study also compared thyroid tissue and blood T-cell repertoires from five or six Graves' hyperthyroidism patients. After sampling, hyperthyroidism patients received methimazole starting at 30 mg daily, and ophthalmopathy patients received high-dose intravenous methylprednisolone. To identify distinguishing TCR V-J signatures, a discovery cohort of around 100 patients was used, comprising 43 with Graves' ophthalmopathy and around 57 with stable Graves' hyperthyroidism. The paper reports TCR Vbeta CDR3 sequencing of approximately 140 peripheral blood samples: approximately 41 ophthalmopathy, fewer than 85 hyperthyroidism and roughly 17 progressor patients.

V is cut back by 7 bases and J by 0 bases, with 5 bases in the junction unmatched. Per the germline V gene, SNHLY is the CDR1 and FYNNEI is the CDR2. The CDR3 holds 16 amino acids from the cysteine to the phenylalanine. The retained sequence is limited to the CDR3, 48 bases, with the frame set at the first base. The paper's findings and limits, for the study overall: Most expanded thyroid clonotypes (frequency above 0.001) were also detected in blood, a finding suggesting that blood repertoires may reflect thyroid immune responses. A model built on a 13 V-J signature distinguished ophthalmopathy from stable hyperthyroidism, reaching 85% to 90% sensitivity and approximately 83% specificity in cross-validation and 80%/75% in testing. In validation, the model predicted progression to ophthalmopathy a median of roughly six months before onset, with 65% to 71% sensitivity and roughly 72% specificity. No statistical method was used to fix the sample size in advance, and group allocation was not hidden from the investigators.

The hyperthyroidism patients were between 18 and 65 years old and newly diagnosed, with a disease duration of less than 2 months. Any patient with an uncontrolled infection, another autoimmune disease, pregnancy or lactation was excluded. Diagnoses were established on the basis of clinical symptoms, serum thyroxine and TRAb, thyroid ultrasound, and orbital computed tomography. For progressor patients, blood was drawn at the first diagnosis of hyperthyroidism, before any ophthalmopathy symptoms had appeared. Ficoll-Paque density gradient centrifugation was used to isolate PBMCs from about 9 ml of fresh peripheral blood. Progressor patients were first diagnosed with Graves' hyperthyroidism and then developed ophthalmopathy during follow-up. Total RNA was extracted using Trizol reagent, and RNA quality was assessed on an Agilent 2100 Bioanalyzer.

The sequence is built from TRBV2 and TRBJ2-3; TRBD2 matches 12 bases in the middle. Sample: blood. This clonotype originated in a woman aged 25 to 39 with Graves' hyperthyroidism that later progressed to Graves' ophthalmopathy. The CDR3 protein sequence reads: CASTVGLAGSTDTQYF. In nucleotides, the sequence is TGTGCCAGCACCGTTGGACTAGCGGGGAGCACAGATACGCAGTATTTT. Supplemented by the reference TRBV2 and TRBJ2-3 proteins around the CDR3, the complete variable domain is EPEVTQTPSHQVTQMGQEVILRCVPISNHLYFYWYRQILGQKVEFLVSFYNNEISEKSEIFDDQFSVERPDGSNFTLKIRSTKLEDSAMYFCASTVGLAGSTDTQYFGPGTRLTVL.